This entry features one T cell receptor (beta chain) sequence. This specimen belongs to a study of blood T cell repertoires in COVID-19. This CDR3 has 16 amino acids. Germline CDR1 and CDR2: SQVTM and ANQGSEA. Trimming shortened V by 6 bases and J by 4 bases, and 24 bases separated the two germline ends. Sequenced by immunoSEQ multiplex PCR; TCRdb stores in-frame clones only, minus some. The table has fewer than 350,000 clones, 85% seen once. The receptor's source is a woman between 45 and 60 years old who had recovered from COVID-19. The sequencing sample was made of PBMCs or T cells enriched from blood (not recorded which). V usage is TRBV29-1 and J usage is TRBJ1-2; D unclear. The CDR3 loop reads CSVLIGLGEEIYGYTF. The CDR3 DNA reads as TGCAGCGTACTCATTGGGTTGGGAGAAGAAATCTATGGCTACACCTTC.